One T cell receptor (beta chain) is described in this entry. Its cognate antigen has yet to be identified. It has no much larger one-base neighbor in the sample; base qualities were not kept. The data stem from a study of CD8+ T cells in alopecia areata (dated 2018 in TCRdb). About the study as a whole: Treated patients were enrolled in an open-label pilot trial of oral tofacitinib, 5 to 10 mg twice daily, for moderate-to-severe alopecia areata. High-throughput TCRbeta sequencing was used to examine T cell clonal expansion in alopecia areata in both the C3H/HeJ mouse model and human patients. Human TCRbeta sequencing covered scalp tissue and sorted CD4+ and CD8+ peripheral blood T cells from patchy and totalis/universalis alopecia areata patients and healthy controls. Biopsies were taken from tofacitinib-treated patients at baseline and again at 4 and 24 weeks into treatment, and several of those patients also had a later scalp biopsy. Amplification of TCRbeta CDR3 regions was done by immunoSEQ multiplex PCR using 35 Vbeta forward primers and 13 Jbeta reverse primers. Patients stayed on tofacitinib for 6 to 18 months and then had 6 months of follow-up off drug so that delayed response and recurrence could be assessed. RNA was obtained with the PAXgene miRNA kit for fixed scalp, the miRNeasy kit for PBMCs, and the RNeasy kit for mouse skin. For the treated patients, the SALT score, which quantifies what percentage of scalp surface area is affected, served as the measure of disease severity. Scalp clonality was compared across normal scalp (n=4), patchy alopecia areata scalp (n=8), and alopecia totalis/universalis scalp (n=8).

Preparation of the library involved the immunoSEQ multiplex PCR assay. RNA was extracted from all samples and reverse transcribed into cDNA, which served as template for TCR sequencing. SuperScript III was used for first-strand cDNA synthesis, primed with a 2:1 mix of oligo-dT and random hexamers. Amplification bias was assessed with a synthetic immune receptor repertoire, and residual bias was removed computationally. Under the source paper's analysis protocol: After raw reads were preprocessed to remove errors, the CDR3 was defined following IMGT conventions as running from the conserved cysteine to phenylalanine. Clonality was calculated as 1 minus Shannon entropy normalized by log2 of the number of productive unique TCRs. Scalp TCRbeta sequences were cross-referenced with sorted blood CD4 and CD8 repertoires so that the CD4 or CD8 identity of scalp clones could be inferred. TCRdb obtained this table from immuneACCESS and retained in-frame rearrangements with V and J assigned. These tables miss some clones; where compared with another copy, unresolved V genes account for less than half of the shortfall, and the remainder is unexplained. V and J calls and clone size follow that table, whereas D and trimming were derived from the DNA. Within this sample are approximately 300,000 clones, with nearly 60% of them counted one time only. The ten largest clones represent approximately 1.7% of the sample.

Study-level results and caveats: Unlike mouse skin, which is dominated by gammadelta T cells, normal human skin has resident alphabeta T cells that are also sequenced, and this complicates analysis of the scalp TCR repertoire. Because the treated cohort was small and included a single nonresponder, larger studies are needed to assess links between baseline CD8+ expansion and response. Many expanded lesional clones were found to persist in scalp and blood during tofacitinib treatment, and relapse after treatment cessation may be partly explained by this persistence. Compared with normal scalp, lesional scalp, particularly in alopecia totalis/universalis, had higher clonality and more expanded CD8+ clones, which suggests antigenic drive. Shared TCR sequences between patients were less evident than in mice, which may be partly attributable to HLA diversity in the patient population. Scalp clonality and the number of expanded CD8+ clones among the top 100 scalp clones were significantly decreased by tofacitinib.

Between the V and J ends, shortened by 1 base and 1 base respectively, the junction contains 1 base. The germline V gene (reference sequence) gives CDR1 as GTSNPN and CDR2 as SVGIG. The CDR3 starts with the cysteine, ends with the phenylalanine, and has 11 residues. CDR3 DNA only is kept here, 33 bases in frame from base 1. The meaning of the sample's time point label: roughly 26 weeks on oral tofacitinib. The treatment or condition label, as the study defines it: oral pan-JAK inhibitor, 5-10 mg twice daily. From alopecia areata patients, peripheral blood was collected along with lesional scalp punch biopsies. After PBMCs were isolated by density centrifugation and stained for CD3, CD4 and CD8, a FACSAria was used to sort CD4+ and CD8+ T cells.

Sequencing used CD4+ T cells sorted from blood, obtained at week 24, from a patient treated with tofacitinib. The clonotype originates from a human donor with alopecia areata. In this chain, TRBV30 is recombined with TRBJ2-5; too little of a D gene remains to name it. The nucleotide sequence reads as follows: TGTGCCTGGAGTGCCCAAGAGACCCAGTACTTC. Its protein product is CAWSAQETQYF.